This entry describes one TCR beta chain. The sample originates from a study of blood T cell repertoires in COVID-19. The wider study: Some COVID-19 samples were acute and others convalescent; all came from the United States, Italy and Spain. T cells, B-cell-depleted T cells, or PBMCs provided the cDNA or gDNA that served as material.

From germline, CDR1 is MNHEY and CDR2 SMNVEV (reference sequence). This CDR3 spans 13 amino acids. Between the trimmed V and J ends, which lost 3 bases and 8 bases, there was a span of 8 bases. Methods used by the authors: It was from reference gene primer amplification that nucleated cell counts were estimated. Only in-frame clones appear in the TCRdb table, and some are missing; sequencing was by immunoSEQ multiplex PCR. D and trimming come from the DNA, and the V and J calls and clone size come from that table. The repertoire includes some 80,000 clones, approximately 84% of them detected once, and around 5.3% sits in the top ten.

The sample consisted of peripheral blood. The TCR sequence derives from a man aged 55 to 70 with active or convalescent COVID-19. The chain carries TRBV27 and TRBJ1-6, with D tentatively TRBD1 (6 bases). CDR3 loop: CASSFNRDSPLHF. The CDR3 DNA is TGTGCCAGCAGTTTCAACAGGGATTCACCCCTCCACTTT.